This T cell receptor (beta chain) was recovered during a study of T cell repertoires in cytomegalovirus infection. Study in general: An indication of both CMV infection and matching HLA type came from public TCR beta signatures.

This CDR3 has 12 amino acids. V was cut by 7 bases and J by 2 bases, with 8 bases left in between. Germline lookup yields CDR1 SNHLY and CDR2 FYNNEI. TCRdb passed the reads through MiXCR, listing each CDR3 protein once. Altogether over 150,000 distinct CDR3 sequences are present, 14% being singletons, with the ten largest covering 27%. Broader study findings: Identification of carriers of CMV plus the relevant HLA was performed using cumulative public TCR beta family frequency. HLA-C-restricted CMV-specific TCR beta clonotypes were dominant in the ex vivo response.

A word on this clonotype: Its antigen remains unidentified.

The source material was PBMCs. The receptor was isolated from a human donor in good health (CMV status not recorded). Some clones in this sample may be carry-over from other donors' samples. V gene TRBV2 combines with J gene TRBJ1-1; D not resolved. CDR3 DNA sequence: TGTGCCAGCATCGTAATTAACACTGAAGCTTTCTTT. This encodes CASIVINTEAFF. Full variable domain (rest looked up from reference TRBV2 and TRBJ1-1): EPEVTQTPSHQVTQMGQEVILRCVPISNHLYFYWYRQILGQKVEFLVSFYNNEISEKSEIFDDQFSVERPDGSNFTLKIRSTKLEDSAMYFCASIVINTEAFFGQGTRLTVV.